A single sample gave rise to the 11 T cell receptor beta chains below, sequenced in a study of cytomegalovirus exposure and HLA in healthy donors (dated by TCRdb to the late 2010s). The library was generated by the immunoSEQ multiplex PCR assay. For the multiplex PCR, a mixture combining 60 forward primers for TCR Vbeta segments and 13 reverse primers for TCR Jbeta segments was used. TCRdb holds this immuneACCESS table with in-frame rearrangements only. Some clones are missing; in checked studies, unresolved V genes explain under half, and the rest has no known cause. For this sample the table gives about 120,000 clones, of which approximately 8% were detected only once. Approximately 6% of the sample is taken by the ten largest. Input material: PBMCs. The receptors come from a woman between 40 and 50 years old in good health and CMV-seropositive.

Only a few counts were recorded for this clone. V is TRBV25-1 and J is TRBJ1-2; 7 bases agree with TRBD1. This CDR3 has 15 amino acids. V was clipped by 3 bases and J by 4 bases; unmatched bases: 8. In germline, CDR1 is MGHDK, CDR2 SYGVNS. The CDR3 loop is CASSESGTVRYGYTF. CDR3 DNA: TGTGCCAGCAGTGAGTCCGGGACAGTCCGCTATGGCTACACCTTC.

The genes are TRBV7-8 and TRBJ1-5; D remains unclear. CDR1 and CDR2 from the germline V gene are SGHVS and FQNEAQ. The V and J ends lost 4 bases and 1 base respectively, with 14 bases between them. The CDR3 totals 16 residues. The DNA of the CDR3 is TGTGCCAGCAGCTCCGACACCCAAAGGAGCAATCAGCCCCAGCATTTT. It specifies CASSSDTQRSNQPQHF.

This clone was observed a few times. The chain employs TRBV11-2 and TRBJ2-1, with no clear D. Germline values: CDR1 SGHAT, CDR2 FQNNGV. The ends were cut back, 4 bases at V and 7 bases at J, with 8 bases in the middle. This CDR3 is 12 amino acids long. CDR3: CASSSGWNEQFF. In DNA, the CDR3 is TGTGCCAGCAGCTCCGGGTGGAATGAGCAGTTCTTC.

In this sample, this clone turned up a few times. The chain employs TRBV7-3 and TRBJ1-1, with D possibly TRBD1 on 5 matching bases. This CDR3 has 14 residues. Trimming removed 5 bases at V and 0 bases at J, with 10 bases between. Germline CDR1 reads SGHTA; CDR2 reads FQGTGA. CDR3 amino acids: CASSPDSLNTEAFF. The CDR3 DNA is TGTGCCAGCAGCCCCGACAGCCTGAACACTGAAGCTTTCTTT.

The rearrangement joins TRBV7-9 to TRBJ2-3, with D tentatively TRBD1 (5 bases). The length of the CDR3 is 14 residues. Germline CDR1 and CDR2: SEHNR and FQNEAQ (reference sequence). V lost 3 bases to trimming and J lost 2 bases, with 9 bases between them. The CDR3 protein is CASSFQGYTDTQYF. The CDR3 nucleotides read TGTGCCAGCAGCTTTCAGGGTTACACAGATACGCAGTATTTT.

The genes are TRBV2 and TRBJ2-5, with 8 bases matching TRBD1. CDR1 is SNHLY, CDR2 FYNNEI, per germline. With V trimmed by 8 bases and J by 2 bases, 16 bases remained unmatched. This CDR3 has 17 residues. CDR3 sequence reads: CASVWQGAVSGQETQYF. DNA of the CDR3: TGTGCCAGCGTTTGGCAGGGGGCGGTGAGTGGGCAAGAGACCCAGTACTTC. Together with reference TRBV2 and TRBJ2-5, the CDR3 gives the full variable domain: EPEVTQTPSHQVTQMGQEVILRCVPISNHLYFYWYRQILGQKVEFLVSFYNNEISEKSEIFDDQFSVERPDGSNFTLKIRSTKLEDSAMYFCASVWQGAVSGQETQYFGPGTRLLVL.

This clone was counted only a few times. The chain employs TRBV6-1 and TRBJ1-2, with 10 nucleotides matching TRBD1. The CDR3 spans 14 residues. Germline assignment: CDR1 MNHNS and CDR2 SASEGT. The V and J ends lost 6 bases and 2 bases, in that order; junction bases with no gene match: 3. For the CDR3, the DNA is TGTGCCAGCAGGCGGACAGGGGGGAACTATGGCTACACCTTC. Translated: CASRRTGGNYGYTF.

This clone was counted a few times. The chain links TRBV7-8 to TRBJ2-1, with D maybe TRBD2 (6 bases). Germline-derived CDR1 and CDR2 are SGHVS and FQNEAQ. Between the trimmed V and J ends, which lost 1 base and 14 bases, there was a span of 12 bases. This CDR3 has 12 amino acids. The CDR3 loop reads CASSLESSEEFF. CDR3 sequence (DNA): TGTGCCAGCAGCTTAGAGTCTAGCGAGGAGTTCTTC.

This clone was seen a few times. V usage is TRBV2 and J usage is TRBJ2-3; a weak D match, TRBD2 (7 bases). The CDR3 length is 16 residues. The germline CDR1 and CDR2 sequences are SNHLY and FYNNEI. The CDR3: CATGGHPGAGADTQYF. The CDR3 nucleotides read TGTGCGACAGGCGGCCATCCCGGGGCGGGGGCAGATACGCAGTATTTT.

The chain couples TRBV5-4 to TRBJ1-4; 10 bases are a match to TRBD1. The germline CDR1 and CDR2 sequences are SGHNT and YYREEE (reference sequence). The V segment lost 0 bases and the J segment 7 bases; nucleotides outside the gene matches: 3. The CDR3 sequence is 15 residues long. Here the CDR3 DNA reads TGTGCCAGCAGCTTGGAGGGACAGGGGCGTGAAAAACTGTTTTTT. It yields the protein CASSLEGQGREKLFF.

The rearrangement uses TRBV5-4 and TRBJ1-2, with TRBD1 matching 10 bases. The CDR3 loop spans 15 amino acids. Trimming took 4 bases from V and 8 from J; bases not matched to a gene: 11. CDR1 and CDR2 (germline): SGHNT, YYREEE (reference sequence). Here the CDR3 reads CASSLPGQGYEGYTF. For the CDR3, the DNA is TGTGCCAGCAGCCTCCCGGGACAGGGGTACGAAGGCTACACCTTC.